This T cell receptor (beta chain) emerged from a study of CD8 T cells in ankylosing spondylitis. Quantitative barcoded 5'-RACE was used to prepare TCR beta libraries. MiXCR, run by TCRdb on the 5' RACE reads, gives a single entry per CDR3 protein. The table includes 700,000 to 1,000,000 distinct CDR3 sequences, about 10% detected once. In its sample, this clonotype was seen many times. What it binds is not known. Germline V CDR1 and CDR2: MNHNY, SVGAGI (reference sequence). The CDR3 length is 12 residues. V lost 7 bases to trimming and J lost 7 bases; unmatched junction nucleotides: 4. Study-level points and caveats: Seemingly characteristic of ankylosing spondylitis blood was a TCR beta motif consisting of about 8 highly homologous variants. Reports of some motif variants in reactive arthritis synovial fluid and blood predate this one. In peripheral blood, disease-linked CD8+ clones occurred at relatively low frequencies. Significantly higher representation of disease-linked clones was reported for matched ankylosing spondylitis synovial fluid.

The V and J genes are TRBV6-6 and TRBJ1-1; TRBD1 aligns across 9 bases. The origin of this receptor is a male donor with ankylosing spondylitis. The specimen was blood, either unsorted or a sorted T cell fraction (not recorded which). CDR3: CASIWTGVEAFF. In nucleotides, the CDR3 is TGTGCCAGCATATGGACAGGGGTTGAAGCTTTCTTT.